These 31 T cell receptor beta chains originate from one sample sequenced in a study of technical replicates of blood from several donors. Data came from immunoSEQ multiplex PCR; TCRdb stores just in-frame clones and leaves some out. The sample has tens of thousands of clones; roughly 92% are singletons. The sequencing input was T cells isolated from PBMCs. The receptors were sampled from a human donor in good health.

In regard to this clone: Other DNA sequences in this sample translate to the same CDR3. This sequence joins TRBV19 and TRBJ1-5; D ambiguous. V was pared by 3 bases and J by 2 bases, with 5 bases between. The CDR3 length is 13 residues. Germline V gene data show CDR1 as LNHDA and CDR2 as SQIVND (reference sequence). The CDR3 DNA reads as TGTGCCAGTAGTATTGCAGGCAATCAGCCCCAGCATTTT. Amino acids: CASSIAGNQPQHF.

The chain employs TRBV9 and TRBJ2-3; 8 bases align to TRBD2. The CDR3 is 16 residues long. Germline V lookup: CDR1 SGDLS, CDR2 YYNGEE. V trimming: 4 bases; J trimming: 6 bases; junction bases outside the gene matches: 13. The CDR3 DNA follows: TGTGCCAGCAGCAGCGGACTAGCCGGAAATCTGGATACGCAGTATTTT. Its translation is CASSSGLAGNLDTQYF.

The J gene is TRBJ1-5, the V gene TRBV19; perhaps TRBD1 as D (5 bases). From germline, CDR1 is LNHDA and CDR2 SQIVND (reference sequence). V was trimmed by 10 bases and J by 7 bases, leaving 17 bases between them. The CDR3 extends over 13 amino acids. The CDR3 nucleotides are TGTGCCACCGACTCAGGGTACATACAGCCCCAGCATTTT. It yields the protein CATDSGYIQPQHF.

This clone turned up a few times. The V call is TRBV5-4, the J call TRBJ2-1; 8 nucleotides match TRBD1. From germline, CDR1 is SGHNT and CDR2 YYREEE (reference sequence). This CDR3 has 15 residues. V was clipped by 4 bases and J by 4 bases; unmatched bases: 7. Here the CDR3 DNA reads TGTGCCAGCAGCAAGGGGACAGGAGGGTACAATGAGCAGTTCTTC. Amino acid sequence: CASSKGTGGYNEQFF.

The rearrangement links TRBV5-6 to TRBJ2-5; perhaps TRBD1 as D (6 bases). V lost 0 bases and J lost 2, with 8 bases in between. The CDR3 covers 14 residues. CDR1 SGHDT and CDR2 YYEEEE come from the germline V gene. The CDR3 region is CASSLGQGQETQYF. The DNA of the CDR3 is TGTGCCAGCAGCTTGGGGCAGGGGCAAGAGACCCAGTACTTC. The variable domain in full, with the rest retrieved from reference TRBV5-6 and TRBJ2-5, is DAGVTQSPTHLIKTRGQQVTLRCSPKSGHDTVSWYQQALGQGPQFIFQYYEEEERQRGNFPDRFSGHQFPNYSSELNVNALLLGDSALYLCASSLGQGQETQYFGPGTRLLVL.

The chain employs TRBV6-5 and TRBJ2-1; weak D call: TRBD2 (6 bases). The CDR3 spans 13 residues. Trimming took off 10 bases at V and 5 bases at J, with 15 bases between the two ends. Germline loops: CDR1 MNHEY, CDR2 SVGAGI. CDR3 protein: CATGGVRNNEQFF. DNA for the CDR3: TGTGCCACCGGCGGGGTTAGGAACAATGAGCAGTTCTTC.

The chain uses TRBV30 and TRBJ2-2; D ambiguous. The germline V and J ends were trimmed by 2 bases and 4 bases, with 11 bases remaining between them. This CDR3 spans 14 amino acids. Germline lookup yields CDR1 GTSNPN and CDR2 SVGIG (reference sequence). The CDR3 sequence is CAWSRRRSTGELFF. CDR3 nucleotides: TGTGCCTGGAGTCGGAGACGGAGCACCGGGGAGCTGTTTTTT.

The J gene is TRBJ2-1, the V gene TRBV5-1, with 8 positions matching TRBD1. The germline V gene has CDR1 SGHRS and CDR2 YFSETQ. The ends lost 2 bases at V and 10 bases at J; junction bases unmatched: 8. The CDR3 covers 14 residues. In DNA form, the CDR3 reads TGCGCCAGCAGCTTTAGGACAGGGCAACAGGAGCAGTTCTTC. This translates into CASSFRTGQQEQFF.

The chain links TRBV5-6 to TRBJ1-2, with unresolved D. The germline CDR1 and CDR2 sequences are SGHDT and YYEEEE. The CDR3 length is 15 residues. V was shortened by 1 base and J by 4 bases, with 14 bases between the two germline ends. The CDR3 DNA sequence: TGTGCCAGCAGCTTGACCGCTGGGGAGGTCTATGGCTACACCTTC. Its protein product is CASSLTAGEVYGYTF.

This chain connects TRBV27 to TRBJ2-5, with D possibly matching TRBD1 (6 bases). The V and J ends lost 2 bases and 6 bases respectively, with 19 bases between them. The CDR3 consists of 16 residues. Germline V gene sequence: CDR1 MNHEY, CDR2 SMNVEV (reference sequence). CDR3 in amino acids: CASSLLHPRGYKTQYF. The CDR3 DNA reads TGTGCCAGCAGTTTACTCCATCCTAGGGGGTACAAGACCCAGTACTTC.

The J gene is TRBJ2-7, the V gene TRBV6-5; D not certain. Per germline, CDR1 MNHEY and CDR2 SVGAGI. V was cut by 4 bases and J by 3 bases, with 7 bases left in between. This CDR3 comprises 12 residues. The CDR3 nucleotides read TGTGCCAGCAGTTCTCCTTACTACGAGCAGTACTTC. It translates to CASSSPYYEQYF.

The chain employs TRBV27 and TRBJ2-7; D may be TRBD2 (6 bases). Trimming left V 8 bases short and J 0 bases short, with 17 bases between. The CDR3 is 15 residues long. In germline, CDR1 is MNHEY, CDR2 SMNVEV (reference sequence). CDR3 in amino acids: CASASGTPTSYEQYF. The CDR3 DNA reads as TGTGCCAGCGCTTCCGGGACTCCCACCTCCTACGAGCAGTACTTC.

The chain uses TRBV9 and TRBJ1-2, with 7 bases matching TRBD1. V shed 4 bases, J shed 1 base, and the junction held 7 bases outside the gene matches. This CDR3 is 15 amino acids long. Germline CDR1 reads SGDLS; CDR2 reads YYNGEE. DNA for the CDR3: TGTGCCAGCAGCCCACGACAGGGAGGTAACTATGGCTACACCTTC. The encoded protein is CASSPRQGGNYGYTF.

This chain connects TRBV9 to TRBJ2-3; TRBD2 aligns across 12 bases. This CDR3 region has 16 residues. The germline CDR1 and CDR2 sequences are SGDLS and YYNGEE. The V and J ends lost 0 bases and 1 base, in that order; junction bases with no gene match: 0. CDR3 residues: CASSVGLAGGTDTQYF. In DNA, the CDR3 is TGTGCCAGCAGCGTAGGACTAGCGGGAGGCACAGATACGCAGTATTTT.

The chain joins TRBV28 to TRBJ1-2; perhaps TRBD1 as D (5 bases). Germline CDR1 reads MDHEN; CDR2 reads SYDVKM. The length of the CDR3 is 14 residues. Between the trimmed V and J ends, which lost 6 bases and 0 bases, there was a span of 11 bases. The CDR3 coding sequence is TGTGCCAGCAGCCCAGACAGAGCTAACTATGGCTACACCTTC. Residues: CASSPDRANYGYTF.

CDR3 DNA: TGTGCCTGGAGTGGGGGGGAGCATGAAAAACTGTTTTTT. This encodes CAWSGGEHEKLFF. The V and J genes are TRBV30 and TRBJ1-4; TRBD1 might be the D (5 bases). Germline values: CDR1 GTSNPN, CDR2 SVGIG (reference sequence). V gave up 1 base and J gave up 6 bases, with 9 bases separating them. CDR3 length: 13 amino acids. Combining the CDR3 with reference TRBV30 and TRBJ1-4 gives the whole variable domain SQTIHQWPATLVQPVGSPLSLECTVEGTSNPNLYWYRQAAGRGLQLLFYSVGIGQISSEVPQNLSASRPQDRQFILSSKKLLLSDSGFYLCAWSGGEHEKLFFGSGTQLSVL.

In nucleotides, the CDR3 is TGTGCCAGCTCACCATTGACAGGGAAGGACTATGGCTACACCTTC. This translates into CASSPLTGKDYGYTF. The V gene is TRBV18, the J gene TRBJ1-2, with 7 positions matching TRBD1. The CDR3 sequence is 15 residues long. Germline CDR1 and CDR2: KGHSH and LQKENI. V trimming: 2 bases; J trimming: 3 bases; junction bases outside the gene matches: 6.

The CDR3 reads CAITNRQGAAKEQYF. Here the CDR3 DNA reads TGTGCCATCACCAACAGACAGGGGGCGGCGAAAGAGCAGTACTTC. The V gene is TRBV10-3, the J gene TRBJ2-7; 10 bases fit TRBD1. V trimming: 7 bases; J trimming: 7 bases; junction bases outside the gene matches: 13. This CDR3 region has 15 residues. The germline V gene has CDR1 ENHRY and CDR2 SYGVKD.

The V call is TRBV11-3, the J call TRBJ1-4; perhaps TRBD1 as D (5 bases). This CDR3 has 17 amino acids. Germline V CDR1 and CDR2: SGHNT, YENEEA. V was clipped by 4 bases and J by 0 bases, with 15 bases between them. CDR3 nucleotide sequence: TGTGCCAGCAGCTCCTTTCTATGGGGCTCAACTAATGAAAAACTGTTTTTT. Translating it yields CASSSFLWGSTNEKLFF. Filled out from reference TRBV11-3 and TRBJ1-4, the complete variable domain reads EAGVVQSPRYKIIEKKQPVAFWCNPISGHNTLYWYLQNLGQGPELLIRYENEEAVDDSQLPKDRFSAERLKGVDSTLKIQPAELGDSAVYLCASSSFLWGSTNEKLFFGSGTQLSVL.

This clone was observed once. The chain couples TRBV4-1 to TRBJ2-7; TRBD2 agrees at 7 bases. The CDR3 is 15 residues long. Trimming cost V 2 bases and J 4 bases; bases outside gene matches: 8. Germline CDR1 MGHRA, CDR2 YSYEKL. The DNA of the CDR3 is TGCGCCAGCAGCCAACTTTGGGGGAGGGTGTACGAGCAGTACTTC. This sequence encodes CASSQLWGRVYEQYF.

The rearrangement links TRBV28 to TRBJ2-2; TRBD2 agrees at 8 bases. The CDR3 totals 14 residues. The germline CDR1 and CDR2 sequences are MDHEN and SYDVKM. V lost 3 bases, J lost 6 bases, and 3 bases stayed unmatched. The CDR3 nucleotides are TGTGCCAGCAGTTTCGGGACTAGTCCCGGGGAGCTGTTTTTT. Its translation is CASSFGTSPGELFF.

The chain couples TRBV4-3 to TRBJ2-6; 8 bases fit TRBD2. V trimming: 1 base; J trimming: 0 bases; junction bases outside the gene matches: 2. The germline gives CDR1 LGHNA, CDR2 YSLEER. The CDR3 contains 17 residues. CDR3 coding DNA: TGCGCCAGCAGCCAAGGGACTAGCAGCTCTGGGGCCAACGTCCTGACTTTC. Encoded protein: CASSQGTSSSGANVLTF.

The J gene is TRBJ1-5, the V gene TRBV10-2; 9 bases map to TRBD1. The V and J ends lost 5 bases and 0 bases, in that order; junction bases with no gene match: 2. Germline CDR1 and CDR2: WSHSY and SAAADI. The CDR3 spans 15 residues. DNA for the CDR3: TGCGCCAGCAGTCAGGACAGGGGTAGCAATCAGCCCCAGCATTTT. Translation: CASSQDRGSNQPQHF.

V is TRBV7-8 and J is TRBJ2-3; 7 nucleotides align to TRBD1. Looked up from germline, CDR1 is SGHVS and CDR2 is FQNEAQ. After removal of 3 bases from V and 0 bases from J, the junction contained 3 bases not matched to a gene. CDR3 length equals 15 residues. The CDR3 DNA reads TGTGCCAGCAGCTTCCGGGACAGTAGCACAGATACGCAGTATTTT. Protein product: CASSFRDSSTDTQYF.

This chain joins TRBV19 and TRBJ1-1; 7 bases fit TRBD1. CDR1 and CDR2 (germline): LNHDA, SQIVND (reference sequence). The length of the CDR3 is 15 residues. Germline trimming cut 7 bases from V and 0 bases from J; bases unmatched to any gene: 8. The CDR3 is CASTLIDRVNTEAFF. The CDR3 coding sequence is TGTGCCAGTACCCTAATAGACAGGGTGAACACTGAAGCTTTCTTT.

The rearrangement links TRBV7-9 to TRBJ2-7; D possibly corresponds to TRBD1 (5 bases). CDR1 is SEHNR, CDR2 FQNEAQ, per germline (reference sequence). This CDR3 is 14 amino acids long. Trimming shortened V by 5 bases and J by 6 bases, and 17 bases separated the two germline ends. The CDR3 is CASSPTAGWGEQYF. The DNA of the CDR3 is TGTGCCAGCAGCCCCACGGCAGGGTGGGGCGAGCAGTACTTC. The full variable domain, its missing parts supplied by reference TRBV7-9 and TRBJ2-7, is DTGVSQNPRHKITKRGQNVTFRCDPISEHNRLYWYRQTLGQGPEFLTYFQNEAQLEKSRLLSDRFSAERPKGSFSTLEIQRTEQGDSAMYLCASSPTAGWGEQYFGPGTRLTVT.

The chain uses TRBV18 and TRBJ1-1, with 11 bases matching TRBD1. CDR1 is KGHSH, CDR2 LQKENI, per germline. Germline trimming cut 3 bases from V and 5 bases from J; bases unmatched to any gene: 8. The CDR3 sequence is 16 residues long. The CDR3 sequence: CASSPLRTGGTTEAFF. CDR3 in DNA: TGTGCCAGCTCACCCCTTCGGACAGGGGGCACGACTGAAGCTTTCTTT.

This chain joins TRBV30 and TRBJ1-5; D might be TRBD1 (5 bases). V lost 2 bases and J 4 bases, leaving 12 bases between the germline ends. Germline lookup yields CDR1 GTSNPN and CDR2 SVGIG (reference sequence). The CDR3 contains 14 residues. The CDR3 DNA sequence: TGTGCCTGGAGTAGGATGGCAGGGAATCAGCCCCAGCATTTT. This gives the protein CAWSRMAGNQPQHF.

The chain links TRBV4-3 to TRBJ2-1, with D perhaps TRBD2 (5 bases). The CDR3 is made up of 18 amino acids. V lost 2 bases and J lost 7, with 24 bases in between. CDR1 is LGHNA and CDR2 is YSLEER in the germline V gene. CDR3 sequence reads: CASSQFYREIFELNEQFF. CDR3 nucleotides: TGCGCCAGCAGCCAATTCTATAGGGAGATATTCGAATTAAATGAGCAGTTCTTC.

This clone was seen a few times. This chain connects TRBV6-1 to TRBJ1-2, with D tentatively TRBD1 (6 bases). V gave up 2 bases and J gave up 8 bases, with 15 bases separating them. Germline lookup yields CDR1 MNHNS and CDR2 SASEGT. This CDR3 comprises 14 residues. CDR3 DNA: TGTGCCAGCAGTGAAATGGGCAGGGGAAAAGGCTACACCTTC. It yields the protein CASSEMGRGKGYTF.

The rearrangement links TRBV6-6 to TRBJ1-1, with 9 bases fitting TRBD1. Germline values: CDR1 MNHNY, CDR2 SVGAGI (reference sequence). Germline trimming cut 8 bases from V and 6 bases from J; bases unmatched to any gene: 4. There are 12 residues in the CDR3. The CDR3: CASSTGGPEAFF. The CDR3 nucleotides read TGTGCCAGCTCAACAGGGGGCCCTGAAGCTTTCTTT.